The 13 T cell receptor beta chains given below trace back to one sample, sequenced in a study of blood T cell repertoires in COVID-19. Measured with immunoSEQ multiplex PCR; TCRdb has only the in-frame clones, and not every one. The sample has roughly 330,000 clones; more than 70% are singletons. Sequencing was done on a sample of peripheral blood. These receptors were taken from a woman aged 45-65 years with acute or convalescent COVID-19.

The chain couples TRBV25-1 to TRBJ1-2; 7 nucleotides align to TRBD1. The J segment lost 2 bases and the V segment lost 10 bases, leaving 16 bases of the junction unmatched. The CDR3 extends over 16 amino acids. Germline CDR1 is MGHDK and CDR2 is SYGVNS. The CDR3 sequence is CAIFRGRGIENYGYTF. The CDR3 DNA sequence: TGTGCCATCTTCCGAGGCAGGGGGATAGAGAACTATGGCTACACCTTC.

The chain has TRBV2 and TRBJ2-7; D might be TRBD1 (5 bases). Looked up from germline, CDR1 is SNHLY and CDR2 is FYNNEI. The CDR3 consists of 14 residues. Trimming pared 6 bases from V and 0 bases from J, leaving 12 bases between. CDR3 nucleotide sequence: TGTGCCAGCAGCGAGCTTAGGGGCTCCTACGAGCAGTACGTC. Protein: CASSELRGSYEQYV.

J is TRBJ2-7 and V is TRBV6-5; 9 nucleotides agree with TRBD1. Trimming took 6 bases from V and 2 from J; bases not matched to a gene: 8. Per the germline V gene, CDR1 is MNHEY and CDR2 is SVGAGI. This CDR3 comprises 15 residues. CDR3 amino acids: CASRTGGGVPYEQYV. The DNA of the CDR3 is TGTGCCAGCAGGACAGGGGGAGGGGTGCCCTACGAGCAGTACGTC.

The V and J genes are TRBV2 and TRBJ2-1; TRBD2 agrees at 8 bases. The V and J ends lost 7 bases and 0 bases, in that order; junction bases with no gene match: 2. CDR1 is SNHLY, CDR2 FYNNEI, per germline. The length of the CDR3 is 14 residues. DNA for the CDR3: TGTGCCAGCATCAGCGGGAGCTCCTACAATGAGCAGTTCTTC. This translates into CASISGSSYNEQFF. Supplemented by reference TRBV2 and TRBJ2-1, the full variable domain reads EPEVTQTPSHQVTQMGQEVILRCVPISNHLYFYWYRQILGQKVEFLVSFYNNEISEKSEIFDDQFSVERPDGSNFTLKIRSTKLEDSAMYFCASISGSSYNEQFFGPGTRLTVL.

The rearrangement links TRBV27 to TRBJ1-2; 7 positions agree with TRBD1. Germline loops: CDR1 MNHEY, CDR2 SMNVEV (reference sequence). The ends lost 2 bases at V and 3 bases at J; junction bases unmatched: 6. This CDR3 region has 15 residues. In DNA form, the CDR3 reads TGTGCCAGCAGTTTAAAGGGGGCTATTGACTATGGCTACACCTTC. This codes for CASSLKGAIDYGYTF.

The V gene is TRBV28, the J gene TRBJ2-7; D is uncertain. This CDR3 has 15 residues. Germline CDR1 is MDHEN and CDR2 is SYDVKM. Trimming cost V 2 bases and J 5 bases, with 16 bases left between them. CDR3 DNA sequence: TGTGCCAGCAGTTTAAGCTCGGTCGGGTCCCACGAGCAGTACGTC. It translates to CASSLSSVGSHEQYV.

The chain has TRBV24-1 and TRBJ2-5, with D possibly matching TRBD2 (6 bases). CDR3 length equals 13 residues. With 2 bases removed from V and 5 bases from J, the gap between germline ends came to 8 bases. Germline V lookup: CDR1 KGHDR, CDR2 SFDVKD. The CDR3 DNA reads TGTGCCACCAGTGATTGGCGGGATGAGACCCAGTACTTC. It is translated as CATSDWRDETQYF.

This chain uses TRBV5-1 with TRBJ1-2; TRBD1 matches 8 bases. Germline CDR1 reads SGHRS; CDR2 reads YFSETQ. The CDR3 extends over 17 amino acids. J lost 6 bases, V lost 0 bases, and 13 bases had no gene match. The CDR3 reads CASSLEFPGGPLDGYTF. CDR3 sequence (DNA): TGCGCCAGCAGCTTGGAGTTCCCAGGGGGCCCCCTAGATGGCTACACCTTC.

J is TRBJ2-7 and V is TRBV20-1; TRBD2 matches 13 bases. Per the germline V gene, CDR1 is DFQATT and CDR2 is SNEGSKA (reference sequence). The CDR3 consists of 16 residues. The V and J ends lost 3 bases and 2 bases, in that order; junction bases with no gene match: 7. CDR3 residues: CSASLPGLAGTYEQYF. The CDR3 bases are TGCAGTGCTAGTTTGCCGGGACTAGCGGGGACCTACGAGCAGTACTTC.

This clone was seen a few times. The chain combines TRBV23-1 with TRBJ1-2, with no clear D. TRBV23-1 is marked as an open reading frame, function uncertain. The CDR3 extends over 15 amino acids. Trimming removed 0 bases at V and 7 bases at J, with 15 bases between. The CDR3 protein is CASSQSSCPTIGYTF. The CDR3 DNA reads TGCGCCAGCAGTCAATCTAGTTGCCCCACTATTGGCTACACCTTC.

The V gene is TRBV2, the J gene TRBJ1-2; TRBD1 matches 8 bases. This CDR3 is 13 amino acids long. Germline V gene data show CDR1 as SNHLY and CDR2 as FYNNEI. V gave up 6 bases and J gave up 4 bases; unmatched junction bases: 4. The CDR3 protein is CASSGQGSYGYTF. The DNA for the CDR3 is TGTGCCAGCAGCGGACAGGGTAGCTATGGCTACACCTTC.

The V call is TRBV6-6, the J call TRBJ1-2, with no clear D. V shed 2 bases and J shed 0 bases, with 10 bases lying between them. The CDR3 spans 15 residues. Looked up from germline, CDR1 is MNHNY and CDR2 is SVGAGI (reference sequence). The DNA of the CDR3 is TGTGCCAGCAGTTACGGCAGGTTAGCTAACTATGGCTACACCTTC. It is translated as CASSYGRLANYGYTF.

This clone was observed a few times. This sequence joins TRBV5-8 and TRBJ2-3; the D is unclear. The CDR3 sequence is 16 residues long. Germline-derived CDR1 and CDR2 are SGHTS and YDEGEE. V shed 0 bases and J shed 1 base, with 12 bases lying between them. In DNA, the CDR3 is TGTGCCAGCAGCTTGGGAAACTATGGCGGCACAGATACGCAGTATTTT. This encodes CASSLGNYGGTDTQYF.